The 15 T cell receptor beta chains reported below all come from one sample, sequenced in a study of cytomegalovirus exposure and HLA in healthy donors. The data were produced by immunoSEQ multiplex PCR, yet TCRdb's version contains in-frame clones alone and is incomplete. The table records 250,000 to 400,000 clones, approximately 85% of them present only once. Sample: PBMCs. These receptors originate from a man in his thirties or forties in good health and CMV-seronegative.

The rearrangement joins TRBV7-9 to TRBJ1-2, with 10 bases identical to TRBD1. After removal of 3 bases from V and 4 bases from J, the junction contained 5 bases not matched to a gene. Germline assignment: CDR1 SEHNR and CDR2 FQNEAQ (reference sequence). There are 15 residues in the CDR3. The CDR3 coding sequence is TGTGCCAGCAGCTTGACGACAGGGGGCTCCTATGGCTACACCTTC. Translating gives CASSLTTGGSYGYTF. Looking up the rest from reference TRBV7-9 and TRBJ1-2 gives the full variable domain: DTGVSQNPRHKITKRGQNVTFRCDPISEHNRLYWYRQTLGQGPEFLTYFQNEAQLEKSRLLSDRFSAERPKGSFSTLEIQRTEQGDSAMYLCASSLTTGGSYGYTFGSGTRLTVV.

This clone has just one count. The chain has TRBV5-1 and TRBJ2-7, with a tentative D call TRBD2 (6 bases). Germline CDR1 SGHRS, CDR2 YFSETQ. V was cut by 2 bases and J by 7 bases, with 19 bases left in between. CDR3 length: 15 amino acids. The CDR3 loop is CASSFGGAPGEEQYF. The CDR3 coding sequence is TGCGCCAGCAGCTTTGGCGGGGCTCCGGGGGAAGAGCAGTACTTC.

This clone was counted only a few times. This chain links TRBV7-2 with TRBJ2-7; 12 bases match TRBD2. J gave up 2 bases and V 3 bases, and 2 bases lay outside the gene matches. Germline lookup yields CDR1 SGHTA and CDR2 FQGNSA. CDR3 length: 15 residues. The CDR3 DNA follows: TGTGCCAGCAGCTTTGGACTAGCGGGGACCTACGAGCAGTACTTC. As protein: CASSFGLAGTYEQYF. Full variable domain (rest looked up from reference TRBV7-2 and TRBJ2-7): GAGVSQSPSNKVTEKGKDVELRCDPISGHTALYWYRQSLGQGLEFLIYFQGNSAPDKSGLPSDRFSAERTGGSVSTLTIQRTQQEDSAVYLCASSFGLAGTYEQYFGPGTRLTVT.

The V and J genes are TRBV12-2 and TRBJ1-5. TRBV12-2 is a known pseudogene. CDR3 length: 13 residues. This CDR3 is CASRQASNQPQHF. Here the CDR3 DNA reads TGTGCAAGTCGCCAAGCTAGCAATCAGCCCCAGCATTTT.

The chain employs TRBV7-9 and TRBJ1-2, with no clear D. The V gene's germline CDR1 is SEHNR and CDR2 FQNEAQ (reference sequence). The CDR3 is 13 amino acids. V was clipped by 5 bases and J by 7 bases, with 14 bases between them. The CDR3 sequence is CASSHGDGGGYTF. The CDR3 region has the DNA TGTGCCAGCAGCCACGGGGATGGAGGTGGCTACACCTTC.

Here the CDR3 reads CASSIDLRTTYYTF. The CDR3 DNA sequence: TGTGCCAGTAGTATAGATTTGAGGACAACTTACTACACCTTC. V usage is TRBV19 and J usage is TRBJ1-2, with D maybe TRBD1 (5 bases). V was shortened by 0 bases and J by 10 bases, with 15 bases between the two germline ends. CDR3 length equals 14 residues. The germline V gene has CDR1 LNHDA and CDR2 SQIVND (reference sequence).

The rearrangement links TRBV27 to TRBJ2-3; 7 bases align to TRBD1. Germline V lookup: CDR1 MNHEY, CDR2 SMNVEV (reference sequence). V shed 4 bases, J shed 2 bases, and the junction held 6 bases outside the gene matches. This CDR3 region has 15 residues. CDR3 DNA sequence: TGTGCCAGCAGTTATACAGGGGTAGTCACAGATACGCAGTATTTT. It encodes CASSYTGVVTDTQYF.

This clone was counted a single time. The chain has TRBV7-2 and TRBJ2-6; TRBD2 aligns across 11 bases. The CDR3 runs to 19 residues. With V trimmed by 5 bases and J by 0 bases, 9 bases remained unmatched. Germline V gives CDR1 SGHTA, CDR2 FQGNSA. CDR3 coding DNA: TGTGCCAGCAGCGATCAACTAGCGGGGGCCAACTCTGGGGCCAACGTCCTGACTTTC. It encodes CASSDQLAGANSGANVLTF.

The chain has TRBV5-4 and TRBJ2-3; D may be TRBD2 (6 bases). The CDR3 totals 14 residues. The V end lost 4 bases, the J end lost 0 bases, and 9 bases lay between the germline ends. Germline V gene sequence: CDR1 SGHNT, CDR2 YYREEE (reference sequence). DNA of the CDR3: TGTGCCAGCAGCCCACTAGCTAGCACAGATACGCAGTATTTT. It yields the protein CASSPLASTDTQYF.

In DNA, the CDR3 is TGTGCCAGCAGCTCGGTAACTGGGCAGGGGACTGAAGCTTTCTTT. Its translation: CASSSVTGQGTEAFF. The V gene is TRBV5-5, the J gene TRBJ1-1, with D possibly TRBD1 on 6 matching bases. The germline CDR1 and CDR2 sequences are SGHKS and YYEKEE (reference sequence). Trimming stripped 3 bases from V and 5 bases from J, with 17 bases between. The CDR3 totals 15 residues.

This rearrangement joins TRBV7-2 to TRBJ2-7, with D tentatively TRBD2 (7 bases). This CDR3 region has 16 residues. V gave up 5 bases and J gave up 0 bases, with 17 bases separating them. Germline values: CDR1 SGHTA, CDR2 FQGNSA. In DNA form, the CDR3 reads TGTGCCAGCAGCCCCGGGGGGACACCAAGCTCCTACGAGCAGTACTTC. Translated: CASSPGGTPSSYEQYF.

The chain has TRBV19 and TRBJ2-7, with D maybe TRBD1 (5 bases). Trimming took off 2 bases at V and 2 bases at J, with 13 bases between the two ends. The length of the CDR3 is 15 residues. The germline V gene has CDR1 LNHDA and CDR2 SQIVND (reference sequence). The CDR3 DNA reads as TGTGCCAGTAGTATAAGGGGAAGAGGTGCCTACGAGCAGTACTTC. It translates to CASSIRGRGAYEQYF.

This clone has just one count. The chain is built from TRBV6-5 and TRBJ1-6; no clear D. Germline V gene lookup returns CDR1 MNHEY and CDR2 SVGAGI. This CDR3 is built from 15 residues. V shed 6 bases and J shed 6 bases, with 15 bases lying between them. The CDR3 region is CASSRAGVGNSPLHF. The CDR3 nucleotides read TGTGCCAGCAGCCGGGCCGGGGTGGGTAATTCACCCCTCCACTTT.

The DNA for the CDR3 is TGCGCCAGCAGCCCCAGACAGAGCTCCTATAATTCACCCCTCCACTTT. Its protein is CASSPRQSSYNSPLHF. V and J are TRBV5-1 and TRBJ1-6; perhaps TRBD1 as D (5 bases). The CDR3 spans 16 residues. Trimming left V 4 bases short and J 0 bases short, with 11 bases between. CDR1 is SGHRS, CDR2 YFSETQ, per germline. Full variable domain (missing parts from reference TRBV5-1 and TRBJ1-6): KAGVTQTPRYLIKTRGQQVTLSCSPISGHRSVSWYQQTPGQGLQFLFEYFSETQRNKGNFPGRFSGRQFSNSRSEMNVSTLELGDSALYLCASSPRQSSYNSPLHFGNGTRLTVT.

The chain recombines TRBV6-6 with TRBJ2-2, with TRBD1 matching over 10 bases. CDR3 length: 14 residues. CDR1 is MNHNY and CDR2 is SVGAGI in the germline V gene (reference sequence). Trimming at V came to 6 bases and at J to 6 bases, leaving 4 bases not matched to a gene. The CDR3 spells CASSGQGEAGELFF. The CDR3 coding sequence is TGTGCCAGCAGCGGACAGGGGGAAGCCGGGGAGCTGTTTTTT.